This TCR beta chain stems from a study of response to subunit inactivated influenza vaccine. Notes on the study in general: Authors suggested each seasonal influenza vaccination recruits few new T cells.

TCRdb reanalysed the RT-PCR reads using MiXCR and keeps one entry per CDR3 protein. The repertoire has 200,000 to 250,000 distinct CDR3 sequences, over 9% of them found once; the top ten carry approximately 8.4%. A note on this clonotype: Its antigen is still unknown. A read error may produce the germline difference seen at one junction end.

The receptor was isolated from a man aged 50 to 60 who received an inactivated influenza vaccine. The material sequenced was non-naive T cells sorted from PBMCs, taken less than 15 days before vaccination.

The DNA for the CDR3 is TGCAGCGTAGAAGAGGGACAGGGGGCAGTGAACACTGAAGCTTTCTTT. Translated: CSVEEGQGAVNTEAFF. J is TRBJ1-1 and V is TRBV29-1, with TRBD1 matching 12 bases. CDR1 and CDR2 from the germline V gene are SQVTM and ANQGSEA. CDR3 length: 16 residues.